This T cell receptor beta chain derives from a study of T cell changes during pregnancy in multiple sclerosis. Repertoires were generated with immunoSEQ multiplex PCR, while TCRdb's copy carries only in-frame clones and drops some. The sample records tens of thousands of clones, approximately 94% being singletons. This CDR3 has 14 amino acids. V gave up 6 bases and J gave up 3 bases; unmatched junction bases: 3. The germline V gene has CDR1 MNHEY and CDR2 SVGAGI. The sequence came from a female donor with multiple sclerosis, enrolled in a pregnancy study. The chain links TRBV6-5 to TRBJ2-1; 9 bases are a match to TRBD1. Here the sequenced sample was CD8+ T cells from peripheral blood mononuclear cells, taken in the third trimester of pregnancy. DNA for the CDR3: TGTGCCAGCAGGCCGGGACAGGGCTACAATGAGCAGTTCTTC. Its translation: CASRPGQGYNEQFF.